These 2 T cell receptor beta chains share one sample of origin, sequenced in a study of regulatory T cells in long-lasting Graves disease. As for time point: persistent/refractory GD, antithyroid drugs over 5 years with positive TRAb. The authors made the TCR library using RNA they extracted from PBMCs. Arm-PCR of CDR3 regions and iRepertoire HTBI primers were used to build TCR beta libraries. One entry per CDR3 protein, called by TCRdb with MiXCR from the multiplex PCR reads. The sample includes more than 300,000 distinct CDR3 sequences, around a fifth of them seen just once. Source: peripheral blood mononuclear cells (PBMCs), taken when the disease was refractory, from a patient treated with antithyroid drugs. These receptors came from a female donor with Graves disease.

The rearrangement links TRBV27 to TRBJ1-6, with D possibly TRBD1 on 5 matching bases. The CDR3 consists of 14 residues. CDR1 and CDR2 (germline): MNHEY, SMNVEV (reference sequence). V lost 2 bases, J lost 7 bases, and 9 bases lay in between. DNA of the CDR3: TGTGCCAGCAGTTTAGGGGGTTTCAATTCACCCCTCCACTTT. It translates to CASSLGGFNSPLHF.

This clonotype was counted ten times or more. The chain is built from TRBV28 and TRBJ2-7, with D tentatively TRBD1 (5 bases). With 5 bases removed from V and 3 bases from J, the gap between germline ends came to 17 bases. This CDR3 has 15 amino acids. The germline gives CDR1 MDHEN, CDR2 SYDVKM. CDR3 DNA sequence: TGTGCCAGCAGTCCTCCGACAGTGATGAACTACGAGCAGTACTTC. It yields the protein CASSPPTVMNYEQYF.